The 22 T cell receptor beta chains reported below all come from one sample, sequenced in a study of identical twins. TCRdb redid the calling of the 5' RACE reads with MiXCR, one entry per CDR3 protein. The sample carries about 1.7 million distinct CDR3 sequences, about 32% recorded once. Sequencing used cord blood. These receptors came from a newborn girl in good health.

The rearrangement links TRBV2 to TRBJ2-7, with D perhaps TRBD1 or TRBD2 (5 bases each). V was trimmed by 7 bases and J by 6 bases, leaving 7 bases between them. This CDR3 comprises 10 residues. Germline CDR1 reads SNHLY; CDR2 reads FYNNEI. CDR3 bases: TGTGCCAGCACAGGGAGCGAGCAGTACTTC. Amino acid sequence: CASTGSEQYF.

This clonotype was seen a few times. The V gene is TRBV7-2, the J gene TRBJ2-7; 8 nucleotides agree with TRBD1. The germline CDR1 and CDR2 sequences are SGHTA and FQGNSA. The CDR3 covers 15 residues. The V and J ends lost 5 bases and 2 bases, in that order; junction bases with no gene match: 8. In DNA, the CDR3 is TGTGCCAGCAGCGAAACAGGGGGTTCGCCCTACGAGCAGTACTTC. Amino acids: CASSETGGSPYEQYF.

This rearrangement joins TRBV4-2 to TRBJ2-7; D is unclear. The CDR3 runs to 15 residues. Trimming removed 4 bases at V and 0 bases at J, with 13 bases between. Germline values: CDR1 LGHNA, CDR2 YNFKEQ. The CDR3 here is CASSPTTKSSYEQYF. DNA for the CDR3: TGTGCCAGCAGCCCAACCACAAAGAGCTCCTACGAGCAGTACTTC.

The CDR3 spells CASSLTQGAGTEAFF. In nucleotides, the CDR3 is TGTGCCAGCAGCTTAACCCAGGGGGCGGGCACTGAAGCTTTCTTT. This sequence joins TRBV7-2 and TRBJ1-1, with 8 positions matching TRBD1. Germline loops: CDR1 SGHTA, CDR2 FQGNSA. Germline trimming cut 2 bases from V and 4 bases from J; bases unmatched to any gene: 6. The CDR3 length is 15 residues.

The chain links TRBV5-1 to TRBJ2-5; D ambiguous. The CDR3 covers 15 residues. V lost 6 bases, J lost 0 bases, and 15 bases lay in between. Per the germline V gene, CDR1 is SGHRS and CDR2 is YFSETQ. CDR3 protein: CASNSLGEYQETQYF. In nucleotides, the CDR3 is TGCGCCAGCAACTCCTTAGGAGAATACCAAGAGACCCAGTACTTC.

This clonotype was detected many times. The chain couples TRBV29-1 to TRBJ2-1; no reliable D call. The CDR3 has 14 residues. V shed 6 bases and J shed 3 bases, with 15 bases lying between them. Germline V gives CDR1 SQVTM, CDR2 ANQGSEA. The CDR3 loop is CSVALTGNYNEQFF. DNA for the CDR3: TGCAGCGTGGCCCTAACTGGAAACTACAATGAGCAGTTCTTC.

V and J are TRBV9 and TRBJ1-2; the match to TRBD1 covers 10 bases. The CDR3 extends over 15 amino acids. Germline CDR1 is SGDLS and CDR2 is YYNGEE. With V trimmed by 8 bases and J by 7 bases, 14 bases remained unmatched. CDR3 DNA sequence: TGTGCCAGTAACCGGGACAGGGGTCTTTGGAGTGGCTACACCTTC. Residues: CASNRDRGLWSGYTF.

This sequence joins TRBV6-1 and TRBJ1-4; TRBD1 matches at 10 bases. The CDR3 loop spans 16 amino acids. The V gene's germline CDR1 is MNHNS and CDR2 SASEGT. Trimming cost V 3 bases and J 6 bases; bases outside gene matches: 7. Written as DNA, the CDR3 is TGTGCCAGCAGTGAGCTAACCGGGACAGGGGATGAAAAACTGTTTTTT. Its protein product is CASSELTGTGDEKLFF.

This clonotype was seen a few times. The DNA for the CDR3 is TGTGCCAGCAGCTTATGGGGATTACGCACTGAAGCTTTCTTT. Its protein is CASSLWGLRTEAFF. The V and J genes are TRBV7-2 and TRBJ1-1, with no clear D. The CDR3 loop spans 14 amino acids. The V end was cut by 2 bases, the J end by 4 bases, with 11 bases between. Germline values: CDR1 SGHTA, CDR2 FQGNSA.

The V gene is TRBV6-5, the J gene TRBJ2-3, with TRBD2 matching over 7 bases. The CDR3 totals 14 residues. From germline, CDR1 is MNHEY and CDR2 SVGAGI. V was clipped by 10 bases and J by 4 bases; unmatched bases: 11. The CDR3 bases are TGTGCCACCGCGGTGGGGGGGAATCCAGATACGCAGTATTTT. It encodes CATAVGGNPDTQYF.

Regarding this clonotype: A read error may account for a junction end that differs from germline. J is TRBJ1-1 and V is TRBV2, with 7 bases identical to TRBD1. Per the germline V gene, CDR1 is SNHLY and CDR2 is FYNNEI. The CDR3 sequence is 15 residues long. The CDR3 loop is CARSDGRQGDTEAFF. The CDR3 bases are TGTGCCCGCAGTGATGGGAGACAGGGCGACACTGAAGCTTTCTTT.

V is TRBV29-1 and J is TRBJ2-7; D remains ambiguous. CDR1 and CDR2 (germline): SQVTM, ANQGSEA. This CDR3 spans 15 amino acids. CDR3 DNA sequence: TGCGAAATATACGGAAACGAATCCAACGCCTACGAGCAGTACTTC. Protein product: CEIYGNESNAYEQYF.

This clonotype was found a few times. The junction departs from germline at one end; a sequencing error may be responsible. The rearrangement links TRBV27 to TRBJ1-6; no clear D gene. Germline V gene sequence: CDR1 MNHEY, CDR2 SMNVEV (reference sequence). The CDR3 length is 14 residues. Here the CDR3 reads CASTLVAYNSPLHF. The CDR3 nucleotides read TGTGCCAGCACCCTCGTCGCCTACAATTCACCCCTCCACTTT.

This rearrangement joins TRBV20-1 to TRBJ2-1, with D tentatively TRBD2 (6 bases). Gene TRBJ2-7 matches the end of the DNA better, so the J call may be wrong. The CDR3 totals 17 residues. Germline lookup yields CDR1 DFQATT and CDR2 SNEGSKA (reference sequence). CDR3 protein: CSASRRTTFSSYNEQYF. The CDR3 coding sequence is TGCAGTGCTAGCCGCAGGACTACCTTCAGCTCCTACAATGAGCAGTACTTC.

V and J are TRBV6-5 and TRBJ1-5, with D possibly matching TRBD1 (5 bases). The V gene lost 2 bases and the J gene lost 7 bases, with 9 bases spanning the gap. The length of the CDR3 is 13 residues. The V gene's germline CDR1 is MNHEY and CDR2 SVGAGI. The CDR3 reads CASSYQGGQPQHF. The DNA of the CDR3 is TGTGCCAGCAGTTACCAGGGCGGCCAGCCCCAGCATTTT.

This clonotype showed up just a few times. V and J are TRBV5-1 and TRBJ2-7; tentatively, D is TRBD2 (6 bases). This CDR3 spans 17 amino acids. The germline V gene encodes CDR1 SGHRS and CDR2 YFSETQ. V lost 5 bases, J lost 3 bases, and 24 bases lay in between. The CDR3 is CASRIAPGVAGYYEQYF. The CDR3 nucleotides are TGCGCCAGCAGAATTGCCCCTGGGGTTGCGGGGTACTACGAGCAGTACTTC.

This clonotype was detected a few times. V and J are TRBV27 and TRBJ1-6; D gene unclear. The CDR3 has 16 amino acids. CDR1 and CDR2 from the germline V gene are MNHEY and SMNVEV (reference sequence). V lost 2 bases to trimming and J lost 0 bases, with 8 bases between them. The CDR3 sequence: CASSLEPSSYNSPLHF. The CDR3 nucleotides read TGTGCCAGCAGTTTAGAGCCGAGCTCCTATAATTCACCCCTCCACTTT.

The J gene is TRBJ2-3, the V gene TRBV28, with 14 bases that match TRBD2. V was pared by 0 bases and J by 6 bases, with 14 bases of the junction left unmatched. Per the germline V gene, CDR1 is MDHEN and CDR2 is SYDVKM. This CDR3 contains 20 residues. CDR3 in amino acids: CASSLWGPGLAGVEVDTQYF. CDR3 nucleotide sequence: TGTGCCAGCAGTTTATGGGGACCGGGACTAGCGGGAGTCGAGGTGGATACGCAGTATTTT.

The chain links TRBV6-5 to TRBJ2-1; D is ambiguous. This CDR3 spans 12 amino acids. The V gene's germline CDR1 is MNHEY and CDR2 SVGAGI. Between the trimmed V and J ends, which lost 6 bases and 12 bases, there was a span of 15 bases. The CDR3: CASSNTWSGQFF. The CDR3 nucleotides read TGTGCCAGCAGCAACACATGGAGTGGGCAGTTCTTC.

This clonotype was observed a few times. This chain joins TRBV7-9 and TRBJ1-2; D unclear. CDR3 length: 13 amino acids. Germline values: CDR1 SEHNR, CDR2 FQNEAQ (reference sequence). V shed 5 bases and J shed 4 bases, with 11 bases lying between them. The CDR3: CASSPSSGYGYTF. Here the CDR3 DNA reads TGTGCCAGCAGCCCCTCGTCGGGCTATGGCTACACCTTC.

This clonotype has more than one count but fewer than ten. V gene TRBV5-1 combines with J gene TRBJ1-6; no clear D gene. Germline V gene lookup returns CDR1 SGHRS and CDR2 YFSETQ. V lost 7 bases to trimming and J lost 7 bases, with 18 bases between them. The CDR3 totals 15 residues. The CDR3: CASGLREGWNSPLHF. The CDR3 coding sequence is TGCGCCAGCGGGCTTCGTGAAGGATGGAATTCACCCCTCCACTTT.

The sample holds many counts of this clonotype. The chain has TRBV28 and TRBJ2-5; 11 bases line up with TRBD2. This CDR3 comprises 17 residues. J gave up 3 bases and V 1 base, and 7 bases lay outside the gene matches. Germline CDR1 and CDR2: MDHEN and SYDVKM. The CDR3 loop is CASSLSTSGSSKETQYF. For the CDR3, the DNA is TGTGCCAGCAGTTTATCAACTAGCGGGAGCTCCAAAGAGACCCAGTACTTC.